Below, 15 T cell receptor beta chains from the same sample are listed, as sequenced in a study of beta chain features in type 1 diabetes. Findings and limits, study-wide: Within each of all four CD4+ subsets, Type 1 diabetes patients had TCRB CDR3s that were moderately but significantly shorter.

The study reverse transcribed the entire isolated RNA, so it sequenced expressed TCRB transcripts. Generated by immunoSEQ multiplex PCR, the TCRdb table keeps only in-frame clones and is missing some. The data show approximately 150,000 clones, around 63% seen once. These receptors lack a known antigen. The sequenced sample was naive CD4+ T cells from blood. The source is a man aged 25 to 40 with type 1 diabetes.

This sequence joins TRBV9 and TRBJ1-1; D gene unclear. Germline V lookup: CDR1 SGDLS, CDR2 YYNGEE. V was trimmed by 4 bases and J by 5 bases, leaving 15 bases between them. The CDR3 spans 14 residues. CDR3 sequence (DNA): TGTGCCAGCAGCACCCAGGAGGGAACAACTGAAGCTTTCTTT. This encodes CASSTQEGTTEAFF.

The rearrangement joins TRBV7-9 to TRBJ1-1; D perhaps matches TRBD1 (5 bases). The CDR3 is made up of 14 amino acids. The germline CDR1 and CDR2 sequences are SEHNR and FQNEAQ (reference sequence). V was clipped by 4 bases and J by 1 base, with 10 bases between them. The CDR3 loop reads CASSSGRKNTEAFF. The CDR3 DNA sequence: TGTGCCAGCAGCTCGGGACGTAAGAACACTGAAGCTTTCTTT.

The gene calls are TRBV7-2 and TRBJ1-1, with D uncertain. The CDR3 contains 13 residues. The V gene lost 1 base and the J gene lost 2 bases, with 5 bases spanning the gap. CDR1 is SGHTA, CDR2 FQGNSA, per germline. CDR3 amino acids: CASSLVGNTEAFF. DNA for the CDR3: TGTGCCAGCAGCTTAGTAGGAAACACTGAAGCTTTCTTT.

This sequence joins TRBV5-1 and TRBJ1-2; D unclear. Germline CDR1 is SGHRS and CDR2 is YFSETQ. This CDR3 contains 12 residues. Between the trimmed V and J ends, which lost 0 bases and 7 bases, there was a span of 7 bases. The CDR3 loop is CASSLEGSGYTF. In nucleotides, the CDR3 is TGCGCCAGCAGCTTGGAAGGGTCTGGCTACACCTTC.

The V gene is TRBV2, the J gene TRBJ2-3; tentatively, D is TRBD1 (5 bases). CDR1 SNHLY and CDR2 FYNNEI come from the germline V gene. The V gene lost 6 bases and the J gene lost 0 bases, with 16 bases spanning the gap. There are 16 residues in the CDR3. The CDR3 region is CASRSTALLSTDTQYF. CDR3 sequence (DNA): TGTGCCAGCAGGTCGACAGCTCTCCTTAGCACAGATACGCAGTATTTT.

In DNA form, the CDR3 reads TGTGCCAGCAGTGCCTACAGGGGAAGAACGTCGGAGCAGTACTTC. Its protein is CASSAYRGRTSEQYF. The chain has TRBV25-1 and TRBJ2-7; 7 positions agree with TRBD1. CDR1 and CDR2 (germline): MGHDK, SYGVNS. The ends lost 4 bases at V and 7 bases at J; junction bases unmatched: 13. The CDR3 sequence is 15 residues long.

V gene TRBV4-3 combines with J gene TRBJ1-1; the D gene is possibly TRBD1 (5 bases). Trimming shortened V by 1 base and J by 4 bases, and 10 bases separated the two germline ends. CDR1 is LGHNA and CDR2 is YSLEER in the germline V gene. The length of the CDR3 is 14 residues. CDR3 sequence reads: CASSQVKGTTEAFF. The CDR3 DNA follows: TGCGCCAGCAGCCAAGTTAAGGGGACCACTGAAGCTTTCTTT.

V is TRBV13 and J is TRBJ2-3; D is uncertain. The CDR3 consists of 11 residues. The V end was cut by 7 bases, the J end by 4 bases, with 6 bases between. CDR1 and CDR2 (germline): PRHDT, FYEKMQ (reference sequence). For the CDR3, the DNA is TGTGCCAGCATGTGGGCAGATACGCAGTATTTT. Amino acids: CASMWADTQYF.

The gene calls are TRBV23-1 and TRBJ1-4, with D possibly being TRBD1 (5 bases). TRBV23-1 is flagged as an ORF with uncertain function. Trimming took off 3 bases at V and 8 bases at J, with 16 bases between the two ends. The CDR3 has 15 amino acids. The chain's CDR3 is CASSQRGPYEEKLFF. In DNA form, the CDR3 reads TGCGCCAGCAGTCAGCGGGGACCGTATGAAGAAAAACTGTTTTTT.

J is TRBJ2-3 and V is TRBV7-7; D call uncertain. This CDR3 is 10 amino acids long. The germline gives CDR1 SSHAT, CDR2 FNYEAQ (reference sequence). Trimming left V 5 bases short and J 3 bases short, with 0 bases between. The CDR3 protein is CASSTDTQYF. Written as DNA, the CDR3 is TGTGCCAGCAGCACAGATACGCAGTATTTT. Full variable domain (remainder filled in from reference TRBV7-7 and TRBJ2-3): GAGVSQSPRYKVTKRGQDVTLRCDPISSHATLYWYQQALGQGPEFLTYFNYEAQPDKSGLPSDRFSAERPEGSISTLTIQRTEQRDSAMYRCASSTDTQYFGPGTRLTVL.

This clone was counted only a few times. The gene calls are TRBV7-9 and TRBJ2-2, with TRBD2 as a possible D gene (5 bases). The V end was cut by 4 bases, the J end by 0 bases, with 12 bases between. Germline CDR1 SEHNR, CDR2 FQNEAQ (reference sequence). The CDR3 has 16 residues. CDR3 DNA sequence: TGTGCCAGCAGCTGGGGTAGCGCTCCGAACACCGGGGAGCTGTTTTTT. Translation gives CASSWGSAPNTGELFF.

The chain recombines TRBV7-9 with TRBJ2-2; 12 positions match TRBD2. V dropped 5 bases and J dropped 4; count of bases not matched to a gene: 8. This CDR3 has 17 amino acids. Looked up from germline, CDR1 is SEHNR and CDR2 is FQNEAQ (reference sequence). CDR3 protein: CASSPRLAGEPTGELFF. CDR3 coding DNA: TGTGCCAGCAGCCCAAGACTAGCGGGGGAACCCACCGGGGAGCTGTTTTTT.

The chain carries TRBV15 and TRBJ2-6; a possible D gene is TRBD1 (6 bases). Germline CDR1 LNHNV, CDR2 YYDKDF (reference sequence). V lost 3 bases, J lost 2 bases, and 11 bases lay in between. The CDR3 runs 16 residues. The CDR3 DNA sequence: TGTGCCACCAGCAGTACAGGGTCGGCTGGGGCCAACGTCCTGACTTTC. This gives the protein CATSSTGSAGANVLTF. Complete variable domain (other parts from reference TRBV15 and TRBJ2-6): DAMVIQNPRYQVTQFGKPVTLSCSQTLNHNVMYWYQQKSSQAPKLLFHYYDKDFNNEADTPDNFQSRRPNTSFCFLDIRSPGLGDTAMYLCATSSTGSAGANVLTFGAGSRLTVL.

The rearrangement joins TRBV12-2 to TRBJ2-3; the DNA was not compared with TRBD2, the D call given in the table. TRBV12-2 is listed as a pseudogene. The CDR3 spans 14 residues. Written as DNA, the CDR3 is TGTGCAAGTCGCCCCCTCATAGCGGCTCTTACGCAGTATTTT. It is translated as CASRPLIAALTQYF.

Only one count was recorded for this clone. The V call is TRBV11-2, the J call TRBJ2-7; 9 bases align to TRBD1. V dropped 3 bases and J dropped 5; count of bases not matched to a gene: 2. Germline assignment: CDR1 SGHAT and CDR2 FQNNGV. This CDR3 region has 13 residues. The CDR3 loop reads CASSLDRGHEQYF. The CDR3 DNA reads as TGTGCCAGCAGCTTGGACAGGGGCCACGAGCAGTACTTC.